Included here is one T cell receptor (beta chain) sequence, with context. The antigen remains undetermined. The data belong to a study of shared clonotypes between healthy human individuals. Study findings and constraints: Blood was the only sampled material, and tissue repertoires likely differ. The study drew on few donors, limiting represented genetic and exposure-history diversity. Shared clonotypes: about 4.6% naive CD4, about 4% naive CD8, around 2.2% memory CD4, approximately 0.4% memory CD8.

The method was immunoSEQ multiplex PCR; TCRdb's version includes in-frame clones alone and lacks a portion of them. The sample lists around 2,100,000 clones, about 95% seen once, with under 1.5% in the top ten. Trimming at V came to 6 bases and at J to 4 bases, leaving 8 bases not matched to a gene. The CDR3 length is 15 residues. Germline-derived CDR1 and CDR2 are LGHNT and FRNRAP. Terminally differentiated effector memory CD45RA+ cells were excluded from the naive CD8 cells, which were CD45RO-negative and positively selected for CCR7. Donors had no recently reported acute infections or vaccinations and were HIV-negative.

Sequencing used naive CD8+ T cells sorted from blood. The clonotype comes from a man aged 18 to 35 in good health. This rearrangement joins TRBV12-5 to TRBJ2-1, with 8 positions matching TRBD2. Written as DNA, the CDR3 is TGTGCTAGTGGGCCCAGCGGGAGCAGTTACAATGAGCAGTTCTTC. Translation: CASGPSGSSYNEQFF.